This TCR beta chain was sequenced for a study of cytomegalovirus exposure and HLA in healthy donors. Points from the study as a whole: Later analysis demonstrated an association between a missense DCLRE1C variant and TCR beta V- and J-gene trimming. A later analysis showed that HLA-associated TCR beta chains had undergone more clonal expansion than equally common others.

13 Jbeta primers and 60 Vbeta primers were used for the PCR. TCRdb keeps only in-frame clones here, not all; method: immunoSEQ multiplex PCR. This table has about 120,000 clones, about two thirds appearing once. As concerns this clone: Its antigen is unknown.

CDR3 size: 15 residues. Germline CDR1 SGHVS, CDR2 FQNEAQ. V lost 1 base and J 5 bases, leaving 15 bases between the germline ends. V is TRBV7-8 and J is TRBJ2-7; perhaps TRBD2 as D (6 bases). The sample consisted of PBMCs. This TCR was recovered from a man aged 30 to 39 in good health and CMV-seronegative. The CDR3 protein is CASSLGVGDSDEQYF. In DNA, the CDR3 is TGTGCCAGCAGCTTAGGAGTAGGGGACTCGGACGAGCAGTACTTC.